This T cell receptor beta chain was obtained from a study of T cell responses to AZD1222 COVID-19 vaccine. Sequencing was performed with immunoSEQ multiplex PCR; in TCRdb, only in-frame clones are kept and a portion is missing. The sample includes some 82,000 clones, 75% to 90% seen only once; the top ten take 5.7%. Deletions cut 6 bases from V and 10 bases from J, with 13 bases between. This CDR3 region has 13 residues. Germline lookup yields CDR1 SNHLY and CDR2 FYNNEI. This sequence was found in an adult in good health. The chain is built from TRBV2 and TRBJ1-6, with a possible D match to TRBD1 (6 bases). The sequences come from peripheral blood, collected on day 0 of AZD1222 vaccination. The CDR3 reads CASRNRERSPLHF. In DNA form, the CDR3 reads TGTGCCAGCAGAAACAGGGAAAGGTCACCCCTCCACTTT.